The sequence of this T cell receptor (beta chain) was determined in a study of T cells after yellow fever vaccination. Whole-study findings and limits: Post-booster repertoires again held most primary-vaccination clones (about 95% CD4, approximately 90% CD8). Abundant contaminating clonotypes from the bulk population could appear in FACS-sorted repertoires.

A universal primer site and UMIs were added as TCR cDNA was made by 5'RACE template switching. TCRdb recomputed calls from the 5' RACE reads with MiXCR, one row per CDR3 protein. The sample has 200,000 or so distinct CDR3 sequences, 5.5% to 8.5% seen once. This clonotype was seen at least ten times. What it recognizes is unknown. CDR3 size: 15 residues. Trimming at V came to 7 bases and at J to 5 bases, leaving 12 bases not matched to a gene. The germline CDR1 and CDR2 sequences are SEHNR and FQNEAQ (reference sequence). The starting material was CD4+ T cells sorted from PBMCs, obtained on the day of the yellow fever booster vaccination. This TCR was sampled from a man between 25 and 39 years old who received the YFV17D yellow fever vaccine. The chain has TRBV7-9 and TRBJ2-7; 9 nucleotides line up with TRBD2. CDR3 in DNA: TGTGCCAGCACCCCAAGCGGGGGGAGGGCCCACGAGCAGTACTTC. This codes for CASTPSGGRAHEQYF.